The 7 T cell receptor beta chains below all came from one sample that was sequenced in a study of blood T cell repertoires in COVID-19. Repertoires were generated with immunoSEQ multiplex PCR, while TCRdb's copy carries only in-frame clones and drops some. The repertoire holds about 200,000 clones, with 86% as singletons. The source material was PBMCs or T cells enriched from blood (not recorded which). These receptors were collected from a man between 35 and 55 years old with acute COVID-19.

Turning to this clone: This sample includes further DNA sequences coding for the same CDR3. The chain has TRBV9 and TRBJ1-5; 7 bases are shared with TRBD1. The CDR3 length is 15 residues. Germline CDR1 is SGDLS and CDR2 is YYNGEE. The V segment lost 0 bases and the J segment 1 base; nucleotides outside the gene matches: 1. The CDR3 loop reads CASSVGQGSNQPQHF. CDR3 nucleotide sequence: TGTGCCAGCAGCGTAGGACAGGGCAGCAATCAGCCCCAGCATTTT.

V and J are TRBV30 and TRBJ1-3, with 8 positions matching TRBD1. The CDR3 is made up of 15 amino acids. The V and J ends lost 5 bases and 4 bases, in that order; junction bases with no gene match: 10. Germline CDR1 reads GTSNPN; CDR2 reads SVGIG (reference sequence). The CDR3 sequence is CAWQRQGLWGNTIYF. In nucleotides, the CDR3 is TGTGCCTGGCAACGACAGGGGCTCTGGGGAAACACCATATATTTT.

In nucleotides, the CDR3 is TGCGCCAGCCACCAAGACAGAGGATATGGCTACACCTTC. This sequence encodes CASHQDRGYGYTF. V usage is TRBV5-1 and J usage is TRBJ1-2; a weak D match, TRBD1 (5 bases). The CDR3 covers 13 residues. Germline assignment: CDR1 SGHRS and CDR2 YFSETQ. Trimming removed 7 bases from V and 5 bases from J, with 15 bases in between.

This clone came up once. The chain is built from TRBV27 and TRBJ1-1; tentatively, D is TRBD1 (6 bases). Germline lookup yields CDR1 MNHEY and CDR2 SMNVEV (reference sequence). V lost 6 bases to trimming and J lost 7 bases, with 15 bases between them. The CDR3 loop spans 13 amino acids. The CDR3 reads CASRVRGYGEAFF. DNA of the CDR3: TGTGCCAGCAGAGTGAGGGGGTATGGTGAAGCTTTCTTT.

CDR3 sequence reads: CASSQVNNEQFF. The CDR3, as DNA: TGCGCCAGCAGCCAAGTAAACAATGAGCAGTTCTTC. The J gene is TRBJ2-1, the V gene TRBV4-3; no clear D. The CDR3 has 12 amino acids. V was clipped by 1 base and J by 5 bases, with 3 bases between them. The germline CDR1 and CDR2 sequences are LGHNA and YSLEER.

The chain links TRBV5-6 to TRBJ1-5, with D perhaps matching TRBD1 (5 bases). Germline CDR1 SGHDT, CDR2 YYEEEE. Trimming left V 2 bases short and J 8 bases short, with 8 bases between. The CDR3 totals 12 residues. The CDR3: CASSFSGEPQHF. The CDR3 DNA sequence: TGTGCCAGCAGCTTTTCGGGGGAGCCCCAGCATTTT.

J is TRBJ2-7 and V is TRBV5-1; 11 bases map to TRBD1. The CDR3 runs to 14 residues. V shed 4 bases and J 2 bases; nucleotides not matched to a gene: 2. Germline assignment: CDR1 SGHRS and CDR2 YFSETQ. The CDR3 loop is CASSPGQGAYEQYF. The CDR3 DNA sequence: TGCGCCAGCAGCCCGGGACAGGGGGCCTACGAGCAGTACTTC.